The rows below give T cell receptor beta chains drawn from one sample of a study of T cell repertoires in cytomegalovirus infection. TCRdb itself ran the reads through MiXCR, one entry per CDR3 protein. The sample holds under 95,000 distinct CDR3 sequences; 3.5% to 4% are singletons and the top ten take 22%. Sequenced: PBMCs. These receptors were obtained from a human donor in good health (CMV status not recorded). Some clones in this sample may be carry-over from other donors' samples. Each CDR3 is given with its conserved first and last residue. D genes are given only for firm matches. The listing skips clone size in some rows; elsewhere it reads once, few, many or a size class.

CDR3 protein: CASSLVPSNYEQYF
CDR3 DNA: TGTGCCAGCAGCTTGGTGCCGTCCAACTACGAGCAGTACTTC
J gene: TRBJ2-7
clone size: many
D gene: NA
V gene: TRBV5-5

CDR3 protein: CASSDFPSRGVPQETQYF
CDR3 DNA: TGTGCCAGCAGTGATTTCCCCAGTAGGGGGGTCCCCCAAGAGACCCAGTACTTC
J gene: TRBJ2-5
clone size: NA
D gene: NA
V gene: TRBV6-1

CDR3 protein: CASSLSGATEAFF
CDR3 DNA: TGTGCCAGCAGCTTATCAGGGGCCACTGAAGCTTTCTTT
J gene: TRBJ1-1
clone size: NA
D gene: NA
V gene: TRBV7-6

CDR3 protein: CASSSRVIMNTEAFF
CDR3 DNA: TGTGCCAGCAGTTCGAGGGTCATCATGAACACTGAAGCTTTCTTT
J gene: TRBJ1-1
clone size: many
D gene: NA
V gene: TRBV12-3/TRBV12-4

CDR3 protein: CASSSTRNTEAFF
CDR3 DNA: TGTGCCAGCAGCTCGACACGGAACACTGAAGCTTTCTTT
J gene: TRBJ1-1
clone size: many
D gene: NA
V gene: TRBV7-2

CDR3 protein: CASSEGPQQQYF
CDR3 DNA: TGTGCCAGCAGCGAAGGCCCCCAGCAGCAGTACTTC
J gene: TRBJ2-7
clone size: many
D gene: NA
V gene: TRBV3-1

CDR3 protein: CASTWVRGNTIYF
CDR3 DNA: TGTGCCAGCACGTGGGTACGCGGAAACACCATATATTTT
J gene: TRBJ1-3
clone size: many
D gene: NA
V gene: TRBV12-3/TRBV12-4

CDR3 protein: CASSLFAEPWETQYF
CDR3 DNA: TGTGCCAGCAGCTTATTTGCGGAGCCCTGGGAGACCCAGTACTTC
J gene: TRBJ2-5
clone size: medium-sized
D gene: NA
V gene: TRBV7-2

CDR3 protein: CASSSSTDTQYF
CDR3 DNA: TGTGCCAGCAGCTCGAGCACAGATACGCAGTATTTT
J gene: TRBJ2-3
clone size: many
D gene: NA
V gene: TRBV7-2

CDR3 protein: CASSSAGQDYGYTF
CDR3 DNA: TGTGCCAGCAGTTCCGCCGGACAGGACTATGGCTACACCTTC
J gene: TRBJ1-2
clone size: many
D gene: TRBD1
V gene: TRBV28

CDR3 protein: CASRLAGGISNTGELFF
CDR3 DNA: TGTGCCAGCAGGCTAGCGGGGGGGATCTCGAACACCGGGGAGCTGTTTTTT
J gene: TRBJ2-2
clone size: NA
D gene: TRBD2
V gene: TRBV7-2

CDR3 protein: CASSLGTGVYEQYF
CDR3 DNA: TGTGCCAGCAGCTTAGGAACTGGGGTATACGAGCAGTACTTC
J gene: TRBJ2-7
clone size: many
D gene: NA
V gene: TRBV7-2

CDR3 protein: CASRGTGYDEKLFF
CDR3 DNA: TGTGCCAGCAGAGGGACAGGTTATGATGAAAAACTGTTTTTT
J gene: TRBJ1-4
clone size: many
D gene: TRBD1
V gene: TRBV6-6

CDR3 protein: CASSFEWVGTSTDTQYF
CDR3 DNA: TGTGCCAGCAGTTTTGAGTGGGTCGGGACTAGCACAGATACGCAGTATTTT
J gene: TRBJ2-3
clone size: many
D gene: NA
V gene: TRBV28

CDR3 protein: CASSFEGSGANVLTF
CDR3 DNA: TGTGCCAGCAGCTTTGAGGGTTCAGGGGCCAACGTCCTGACTTTC
J gene: TRBJ2-6
clone size: many
D gene: NA
V gene: TRBV7-8

CDR3 protein: CATSRDEGNNQFF
CDR3 DNA: TGTGCCACCAGCAGAGATGAGGGGAACAATCAGTTCTTC
J gene: TRBJ2-1
clone size: many
D gene: NA
V gene: TRBV15

CDR3 protein: CASSFGGQSLNEQFF
CDR3 DNA: TGTGCCAGTAGTTTCGGGGGGCAGAGTCTCAATGAGCAGTTCTTC
J gene: TRBJ2-1
clone size: many
D gene: NA
V gene: TRBV19

CDR3 protein: CASSVGTGGSNEQFF
CDR3 DNA: TGTGCCAGCAGCGTTGGGACAGGGGGCAGCAATGAGCAGTTCTTC
J gene: TRBJ2-1
clone size: many
D gene: TRBD1
V gene: TRBV7-2

CDR3 protein: CASSSQANYGYTF
CDR3 DNA: TGTGCCAGCAGTTCCCAAGCTAACTATGGCTACACCTTC
J gene: TRBJ1-2
clone size: many
D gene: NA
V gene: TRBV12-3/TRBV12-4

CDR3 protein: CASKLTGDNEQFF
CDR3 DNA: TGTGCCAGCAAACTCACAGGGGACAATGAGCAGTTCTTC
J gene: TRBJ2-1
clone size: many
D gene: TRBD1
V gene: TRBV7-3

CDR3 protein: CASSSTTTSSYNEQFF
CDR3 DNA: TGTGCCAGCAGCTCGACCACAACTAGCAGCTACAATGAGCAGTTCTTC
J gene: TRBJ2-1
clone size: few
D gene: NA
V gene: TRBV7-2

CDR3 protein: CASSPGQSASGSPLHF
CDR3 DNA: TGTGCCAGCAGCCCGGGTCAAAGTGCGTCGGGTTCACCCCTCCACTTT
J gene: TRBJ1-6
clone size: many
D gene: NA
V gene: TRBV7-6

CDR3 protein: CASTHGLQPQHF
CDR3 DNA: TGTGCCAGCACCCACGGGCTACAGCCCCAGCATTTT
J gene: TRBJ1-5
clone size: many
D gene: NA
V gene: TRBV6-6

CDR3 protein: CASSLATWGGSNQPQHF
CDR3 DNA: TGTGCCAGCAGCTTAGCTACGTGGGGCGGAAGCAATCAGCCCCAGCATTTT
J gene: TRBJ1-5
clone size: many
D gene: NA
V gene: TRBV7-8